This TCR beta chain was identified in a study of PD-1 blockade in classical Hodgkin lymphoma. The CDR3 has 12 amino acids. V lost 0 bases and J lost 14, with 16 bases in between. From germline, CDR1 is GTSNPN and CDR2 SVGIG (reference sequence). Method: immunoSEQ multiplex PCR; TCRdb's copy keeps in-frame clones and lacks some. The sample has roughly 100,000 clones; approximately 90% are singletons. Documented time point: cycle 4 day 1 (C4D1), after 6 weeks of nivolumab. In every patient, relapse followed autologous stem cell transplantation, while exposure to brentuximab vedotin differed. This chain connects TRBV30 to TRBJ1-2; D gene uncertain. The specimen comprised peripheral blood mononuclear cells (PBMCs), sampled before the fourth cycle of nivolumab. The clonotype was recovered from a human donor with classical Hodgkin lymphoma. CDR3 sequence reads: CAWSVGSLGDTF. The CDR3 coding sequence is TGTGCCTGGAGTGTAGGGTCCCTTGGGGATACCTTC.